This TCR beta chain was sequenced in a study of CD8 T cells in ankylosing spondylitis (dated by TCRdb to 2017 to 2019). Concerning the study at large: The study set out to find disease-linked TCR variants by profiling T cell receptor beta repertoires in ankylosing spondylitis patients and healthy donors. In total, the full study cohort was made up of about 99 healthy donors and 25 ankylosing spondylitis patients. Samples of peripheral blood were taken, and for ankylosing spondylitis patients, synovial fluid was collected as well. Summary of the overall study and its limitations: Some TCR beta motif variants had previously been reported in synovial fluid and blood of reactive arthritis patients, which suggested common disease-initiation mechanisms. Blood from ankylosing spondylitis patients appeared to be characterized by a TCR beta motif made up of seven or eight highly homologous amino acid variants. The disease-linked clones had a CD8+ phenotype and were found at relatively low frequencies in peripheral blood. According to the report, matched synovial fluid samples from ankylosing spondylitis patients were significantly enriched for the disease-linked clones.

Trimming at the junction amounts to 5 bases on V and 5 bases on J, and the germline ends lie 11 bases apart. As encoded in the germline V gene (reference sequence), CDR1 is MNHEY while CDR2 is SMNVEV. The CDR3 holds 13 amino acids from the cysteine to the phenylalanine. Only CDR3 DNA remains: 39 bases, in frame from the first base. Details on this clonotype: The clone's antigen remains unknown. Per-base qualities were not stored, and no clone one base away is much larger.

The data were produced on an Illumina HiSeq 2500. Quantitative 5'-RACE with molecular barcodes was used to prepare TCR beta libraries. Turning to the authors' computational methods: Disease-linked TCR variants were identified with a new computational method built on a probabilistic model of VDJ rearrangement. The public reads were reprocessed in TCRdb via fastp at Q25 and MiXCR, keeping in-frame beta chains. A single entry per CDR3 protein holds the most common genes and DNA from its merged rows. The authors' filters were not applied to this entry. The sample data list around 140,000 distinct CDR3 sequences, and roughly 18% of these were observed just once. The top ten hold approximately 30% of the sample.

This sequence uses TRBV27 and TRBJ2-3; the D gene assignment is ambiguous. This TCR was recovered from a male donor with ankylosing spondylitis. Specimen: blood, either unsorted or a sorted T cell fraction (not recorded which). The CDR3 in this case is CASSLDLGDTQYF. The sequence in DNA is TGTGCCAGCAGTCTAGACTTGGGAGATACGCAGTATTTT.